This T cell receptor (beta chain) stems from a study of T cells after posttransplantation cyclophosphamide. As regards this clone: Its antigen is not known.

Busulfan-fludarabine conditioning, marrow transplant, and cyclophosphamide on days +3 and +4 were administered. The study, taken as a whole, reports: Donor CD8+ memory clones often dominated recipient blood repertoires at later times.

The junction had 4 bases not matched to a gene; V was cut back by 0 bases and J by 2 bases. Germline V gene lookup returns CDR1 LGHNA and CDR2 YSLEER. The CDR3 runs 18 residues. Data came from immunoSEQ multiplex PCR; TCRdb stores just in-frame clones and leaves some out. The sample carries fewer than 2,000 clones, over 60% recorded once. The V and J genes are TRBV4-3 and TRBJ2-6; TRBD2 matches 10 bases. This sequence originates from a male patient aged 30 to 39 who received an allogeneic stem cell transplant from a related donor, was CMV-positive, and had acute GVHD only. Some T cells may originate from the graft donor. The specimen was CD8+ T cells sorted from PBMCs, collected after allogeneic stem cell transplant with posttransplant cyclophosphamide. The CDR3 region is CASSQDPAGGTGANVLTF. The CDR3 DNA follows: TGCGCCAGCAGCCAAGATCCAGCGGGGGGGACTGGGGCCAACGTCCTGACTTTC.